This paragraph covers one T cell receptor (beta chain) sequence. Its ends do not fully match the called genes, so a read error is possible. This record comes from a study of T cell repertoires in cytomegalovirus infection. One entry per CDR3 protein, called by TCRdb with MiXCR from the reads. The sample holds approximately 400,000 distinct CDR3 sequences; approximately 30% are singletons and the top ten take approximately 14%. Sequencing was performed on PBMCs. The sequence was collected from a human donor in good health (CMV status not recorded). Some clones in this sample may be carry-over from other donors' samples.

CDR3 amino acids: CSSRGGNHPHHF. The CDR3 nucleotides are TGCAGTTCCCGAGGCGGGAATCATCCCCATCATTTT. This chain joins TRBV20-1 and TRBJ1-5; no firm D call. Germline CDR1 reads DFQATT; CDR2 reads SNEGSKA (reference sequence). The CDR3 length is 12 residues.